This TCR beta chain came from a study of T cell responses to AZD1222 COVID-19 vaccine. Germline CDR1 and CDR2: SNHLY and FYNNEI. V was trimmed by 7 bases and J by 3 bases, leaving 15 bases between them. The CDR3 is made up of 14 amino acids. Sequenced by immunoSEQ multiplex PCR; TCRdb stores in-frame clones only, minus some. The sample shows about 40,000 clones, 88% of them seen only once. This TCR was recovered from an adult who received the MenACWY meningococcal vaccine as a control. Sequencing was performed on peripheral blood, taken 28 days after the second dose of the MenACWY control vaccine. The chain is built from TRBV2 and TRBJ1-1; D ambiguous. The CDR3 is CASNAQDGYTEAFF. The CDR3 DNA reads as TGTGCCAGCAACGCCCAGGACGGATACACTGAAGCTTTCTTT. The full variable domain, in which reference TRBV2 and TRBJ1-1 provide the parts outside the CDR3, is EPEVTQTPSHQVTQMGQEVILRCVPISNHLYFYWYRQILGQKVEFLVSFYNNEISEKSEIFDDQFSVERPDGSNFTLKIRSTKLEDSAMYFCASNAQDGYTEAFFGQGTRLTVV.